The rows below give T cell receptor beta chains drawn from one sample of a study of cytomegalovirus exposure and HLA in healthy donors. The repertoire was sequenced with immunoSEQ multiplex PCR; TCRdb's copy has only in-frame clones and lacks some. Counted here are 170,000 or so clones, 84% occurring once; the ten biggest clones make up under 5%. The sequenced sample consisted of PBMCs. These receptors all come from a girl aged 5 to 17 in good health and CMV-seropositive. CDR3s include the opening cysteine and the closing phenylalanine or tryptophan. The order of the fields is CDR3 protein, V gene, J gene.

cdr3_aa: CASGLSWTGISGEQYF
v_call: TRBV12-5
j_call: TRBJ2-7

cdr3_aa: CASSESEGSNEKLFF
v_call: TRBV6-1
j_call: TRBJ1-4

cdr3_aa: CASSLGSMNTEAFF
v_call: TRBV7-9
j_call: TRBJ1-1

cdr3_aa: CATSRDLQGGSQPQHF
v_call: TRBV15
j_call: TRBJ1-5

cdr3_aa: CASSPGQGNTIYF
v_call: TRBV4-1
j_call: TRBJ1-3

cdr3_aa: CASSLLGQGINTEAFF
v_call: TRBV27
j_call: TRBJ1-1

cdr3_aa: CASSPTGESDEQFF
v_call: TRBV6-6
j_call: TRBJ2-1

cdr3_aa: CASSPTGAGETQYF
v_call: TRBV2
j_call: TRBJ2-5

cdr3_aa: CASSPATGGVYEQYF
v_call: TRBV18
j_call: TRBJ2-7

cdr3_aa: CASNPPQGAAYGYTF
v_call: TRBV6-6
j_call: TRBJ1-2

cdr3_aa: CASRETGKNYGYTF
v_call: TRBV5-6
j_call: TRBJ1-2

cdr3_aa: CASRPGGHNEQFF
v_call: TRBV27
j_call: TRBJ2-1

cdr3_aa: CASSAARDRRRETQYF
v_call: TRBV7-9
j_call: TRBJ2-5

cdr3_aa: CASGLVLTGTSTGELFF
v_call: TRBV12-5
j_call: TRBJ2-2

cdr3_aa: CASSLALAGSTDTQYF
v_call: TRBV11-3
j_call: TRBJ2-3

cdr3_aa: CASRPGQGLDEQYF
v_call: TRBV7-9
j_call: TRBJ2-7

cdr3_aa: CASSTDCNSGNTIYF
v_call: TRBV6-5
j_call: TRBJ1-3

cdr3_aa: CASIPEAVGDANYGYTF
v_call: TRBV2
j_call: TRBJ1-2

cdr3_aa: CASSQDPRQGGSYGYTF
v_call: TRBV4-1
j_call: TRBJ1-2

cdr3_aa: CASTGGGRNEQYF
v_call: TRBV2
j_call: TRBJ2-7

cdr3_aa: CASSVAPGNTETFF
v_call: TRBV28
j_call: TRBJ1-1

cdr3_aa: CASSLGGGRRAHNEQFF
v_call: TRBV13
j_call: TRBJ2-1

cdr3_aa: CASSFFPPGGGSYEQYF
v_call: TRBV5-1
j_call: TRBJ2-7

cdr3_aa: CASRRHPGQGVATIYF
v_call: TRBV2
j_call: TRBJ1-3

cdr3_aa: CASSPFGGGGNQPQHF
v_call: TRBV2
j_call: TRBJ1-5

cdr3_aa: CASSLEGAGNQPQHF
v_call: TRBV5-1
j_call: TRBJ1-5

cdr3_aa: CASSEQGNTEELFF
v_call: TRBV2
j_call: TRBJ2-2

cdr3_aa: CAWSVRSAGANVLTF
v_call: TRBV30
j_call: TRBJ2-6

cdr3_aa: CASSYLDSKETQYF
v_call: TRBV6-5
j_call: TRBJ2-5

cdr3_aa: CAISENTEAFF
v_call: TRBV6-6
j_call: TRBJ1-1

cdr3_aa: CASSLVAGVTGELFF
v_call: TRBV5-4
j_call: TRBJ2-2

cdr3_aa: CASSDDTGSGNTIYF
v_call: TRBV5-1
j_call: TRBJ1-3

cdr3_aa: CASSDSAGTDNEQFF
v_call: TRBV6-4
j_call: TRBJ2-1

cdr3_aa: CASSVIPRGSGANVLTF
v_call: TRBV9
j_call: TRBJ2-6

cdr3_aa: CASSPGTGGMNTEAFF
v_call: TRBV5-1
j_call: TRBJ1-1

cdr3_aa: CAWDRDLETQYF
v_call: TRBV30
j_call: TRBJ2-5

cdr3_aa: CASSERTGNTGELFF
v_call: TRBV7-3
j_call: TRBJ2-2

cdr3_aa: CASSLAGRSGYTF
v_call: TRBV5-1
j_call: TRBJ1-2

cdr3_aa: CASSLGAVRGEKLFF
v_call: TRBV5-5
j_call: TRBJ1-4

cdr3_aa: CASSQGLPGGRYGYTF
v_call: TRBV27
j_call: TRBJ1-2

cdr3_aa: CASSSYPGGPPNEQYF
v_call: TRBV7-9
j_call: -

cdr3_aa: CSSSLSLTGEGGYTF
v_call: TRBV7-9
j_call: TRBJ1-2

cdr3_aa: CASSLGGTGANVLTF
v_call: TRBV7-9
j_call: TRBJ2-6

cdr3_aa: CASSVREGSNQPQHF
v_call: TRBV6-6
j_call: TRBJ1-5

cdr3_aa: CASRLDRQDYGYTF
v_call: TRBV19
j_call: TRBJ1-2

cdr3_aa: CASSQDRGSYSNQPQHF
v_call: TRBV7-2
j_call: TRBJ1-5

cdr3_aa: CSVEEVLAFF
v_call: TRBV29-1
j_call: TRBJ1-1

cdr3_aa: CASSDRPNQPQHF
v_call: TRBV19
j_call: TRBJ1-5

cdr3_aa: CASRPDRTYNEQFF
v_call: TRBV7-2
j_call: TRBJ2-1

cdr3_aa: CASSYSEGRVTQYF
v_call: TRBV6-6
j_call: TRBJ2-5

cdr3_aa: CANSPTGRDGYTF
v_call: TRBV28
j_call: TRBJ1-2

cdr3_aa: CASSLADRDYGYTF
v_call: TRBV13
j_call: TRBJ1-2

cdr3_aa: CASSPLFDGGADTGELFF
v_call: TRBV6-4
j_call: TRBJ2-2

cdr3_aa: CASSLFYGVNTEAFF
v_call: TRBV5-5
j_call: TRBJ1-1

cdr3_aa: CASSIAGKWDMNTEAFF
v_call: TRBV19
j_call: TRBJ1-1